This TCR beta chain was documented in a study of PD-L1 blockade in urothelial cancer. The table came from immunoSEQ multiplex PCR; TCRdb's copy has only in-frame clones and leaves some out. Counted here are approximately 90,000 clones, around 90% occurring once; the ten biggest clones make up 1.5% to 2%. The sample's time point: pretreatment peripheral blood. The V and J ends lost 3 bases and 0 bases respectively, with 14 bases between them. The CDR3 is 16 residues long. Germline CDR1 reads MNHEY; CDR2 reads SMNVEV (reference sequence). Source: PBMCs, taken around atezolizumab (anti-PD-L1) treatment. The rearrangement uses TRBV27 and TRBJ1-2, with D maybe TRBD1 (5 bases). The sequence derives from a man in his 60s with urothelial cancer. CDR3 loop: CASSLGQGVPNYGYTF. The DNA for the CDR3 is TGTGCCAGCAGTTTGGGGCAAGGGGTTCCTAACTATGGCTACACCTTC.